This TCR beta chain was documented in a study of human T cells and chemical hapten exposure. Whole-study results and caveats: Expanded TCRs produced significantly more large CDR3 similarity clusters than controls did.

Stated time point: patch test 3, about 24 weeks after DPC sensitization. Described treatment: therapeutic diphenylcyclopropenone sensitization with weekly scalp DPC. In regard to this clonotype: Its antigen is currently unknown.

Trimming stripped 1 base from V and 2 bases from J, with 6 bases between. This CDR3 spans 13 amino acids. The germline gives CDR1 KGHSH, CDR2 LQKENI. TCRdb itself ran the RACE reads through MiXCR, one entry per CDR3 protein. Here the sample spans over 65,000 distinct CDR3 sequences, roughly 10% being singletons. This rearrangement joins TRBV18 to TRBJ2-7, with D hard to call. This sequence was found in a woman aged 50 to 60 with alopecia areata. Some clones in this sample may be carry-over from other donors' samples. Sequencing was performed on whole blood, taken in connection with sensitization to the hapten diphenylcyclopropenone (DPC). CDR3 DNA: TGTGCCAGCTCACCACAAGGGCCCTACGAGCAGTACTTC. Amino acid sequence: CASSPQGPYEQYF.